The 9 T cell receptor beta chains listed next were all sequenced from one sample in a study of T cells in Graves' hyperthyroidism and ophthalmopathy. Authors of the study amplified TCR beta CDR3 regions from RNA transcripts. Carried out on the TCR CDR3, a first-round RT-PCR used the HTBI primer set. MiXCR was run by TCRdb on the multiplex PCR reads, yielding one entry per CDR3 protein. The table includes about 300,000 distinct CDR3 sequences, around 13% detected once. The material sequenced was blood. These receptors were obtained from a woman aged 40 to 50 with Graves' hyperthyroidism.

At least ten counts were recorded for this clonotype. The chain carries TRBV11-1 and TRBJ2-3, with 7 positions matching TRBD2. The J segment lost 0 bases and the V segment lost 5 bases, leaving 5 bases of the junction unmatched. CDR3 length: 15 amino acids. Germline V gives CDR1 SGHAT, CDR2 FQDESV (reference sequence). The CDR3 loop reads CASSNGLGSTDTQYF. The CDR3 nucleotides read TGTGCCAGCAGCAACGGACTAGGGAGCACAGATACGCAGTATTTT.

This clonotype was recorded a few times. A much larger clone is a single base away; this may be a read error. CDR3 protein: CANKSWKESTDTQYF. The CDR3 DNA reads TGTGCCAACAAAAGTTGGAAGGAGAGCACAGATACGCAGTATTTT. V is TRBV11-1 and J is TRBJ2-3; D remains unclear. The CDR3 loop spans 15 amino acids. Trimming cost V 10 bases and J 0 bases, with 17 bases left between them. Germline loops: CDR1 SGHAT, CDR2 FQDESV (reference sequence).

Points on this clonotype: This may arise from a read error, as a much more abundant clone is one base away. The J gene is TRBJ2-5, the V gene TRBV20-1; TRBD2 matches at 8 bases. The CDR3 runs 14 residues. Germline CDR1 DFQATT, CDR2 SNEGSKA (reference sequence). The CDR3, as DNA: TGCAGCGCTTACGCCCAGCGGGGGTGGGAGAGCCAGTACTTC. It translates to CSAYAQRGWESQYF.

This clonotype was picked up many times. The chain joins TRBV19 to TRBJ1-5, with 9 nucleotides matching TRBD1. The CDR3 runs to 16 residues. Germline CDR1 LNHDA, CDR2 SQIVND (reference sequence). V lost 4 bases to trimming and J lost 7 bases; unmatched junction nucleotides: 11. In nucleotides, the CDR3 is TGTGCCAGTAGTACCACAGGGGGCGCGGGCCAACAGCCCCAGCATTTT. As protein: CASSTTGGAGQQPQHF.

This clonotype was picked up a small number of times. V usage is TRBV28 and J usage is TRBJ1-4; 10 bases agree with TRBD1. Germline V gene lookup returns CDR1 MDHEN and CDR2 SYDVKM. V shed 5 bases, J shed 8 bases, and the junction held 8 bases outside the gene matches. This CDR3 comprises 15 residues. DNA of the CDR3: TGTGCCAGCAGTCCCCAGACAGGGGGCAGCGAAAAACTGTTTTTT. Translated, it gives CASSPQTGGSEKLFF.

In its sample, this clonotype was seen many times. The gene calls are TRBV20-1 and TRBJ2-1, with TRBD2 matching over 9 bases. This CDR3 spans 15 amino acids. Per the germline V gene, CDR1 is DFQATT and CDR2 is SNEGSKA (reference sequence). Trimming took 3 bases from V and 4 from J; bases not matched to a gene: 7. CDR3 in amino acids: CSARRGGSAYNEQFF. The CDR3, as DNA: TGCAGTGCTAGGCGGGGGGGTTCTGCGTACAATGAGCAGTTCTTC.

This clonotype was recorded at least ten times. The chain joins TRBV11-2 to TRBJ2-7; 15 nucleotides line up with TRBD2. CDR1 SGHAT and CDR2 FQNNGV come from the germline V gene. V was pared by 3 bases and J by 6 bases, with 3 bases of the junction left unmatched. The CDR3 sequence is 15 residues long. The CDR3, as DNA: TGTGCCAGCAGCTTCGGACTAGCGGGAGGGAGCGAGCAGTACTTC. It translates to CASSFGLAGGSEQYF. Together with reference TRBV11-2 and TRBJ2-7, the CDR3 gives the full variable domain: EAGVAQSPRYKIIEKRQSVAFWCNPISGHATLYWYQQILGQGPKLLIQFQNNGVVDDSQLPKDRFSAERLKGVDSTLKIQPAKLEDSAVYLCASSFGLAGGSEQYFGPGTRLTVT.

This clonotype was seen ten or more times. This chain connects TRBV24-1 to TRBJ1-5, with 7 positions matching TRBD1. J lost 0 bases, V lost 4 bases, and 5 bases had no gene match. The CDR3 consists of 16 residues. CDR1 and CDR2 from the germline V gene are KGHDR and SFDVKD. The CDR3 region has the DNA TGTGCCACCAGTGACGTGACAGGGAATAGCAATCAGCCCCAGCATTTT. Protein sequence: CATSDVTGNSNQPQHF.

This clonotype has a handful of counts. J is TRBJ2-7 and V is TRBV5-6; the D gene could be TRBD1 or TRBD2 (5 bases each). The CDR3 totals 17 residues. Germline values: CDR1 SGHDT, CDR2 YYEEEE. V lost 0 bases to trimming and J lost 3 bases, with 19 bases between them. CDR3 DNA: TGTGCCAGCAGCTTGGTTGGCCGGGGAGAAAGGGGCTACGAGCAGTACTTC. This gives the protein CASSLVGRGERGYEQYF.